This TCR beta chain was sequenced in a study of blood T cells in healthy people across ages. Study background: About one barcoded beta molecule per two T cells was the capture yield of template switching.

General observations from the study: Naive and antigen-experienced cells could not be conclusively compared, given unsorted PBMCs.

Of note for this clonotype: Its target is not known.

A minimum of 7 million PBMCs was isolated per sample. V was shortened by 5 bases and J by 2 bases, with 7 bases between the two germline ends. The CDR3 has 14 residues. The germline V gene has CDR1 MGHDK and CDR2 SYGVNS. Through a sample-barcoded 5' primer and a J-beta primer mix, a second PCR was run for about 7 to 12 cycles. Each cDNA was tagged by a template-switch adaptor containing 12 random nucleotides. TCRdb processed the 5' RACE reads anew with MiXCR; each CDR3 protein has one entry. Here the sample spans some 550,000 distinct CDR3 sequences, around 48% being singletons. The chain is built from TRBV25-1 and TRBJ2-6; D not certain. Input material: blood. This receptor was taken from a man older than 75 in good health. The CDR3 here is CASSTLTGANVLTF. CDR3 nucleotides: TGTGCCAGCAGTACCCTGACTGGGGCCAACGTCCTGACTTTC.